These T cell receptor beta chains were read from a single sample in a study of blood T cell repertoires in COVID-19. Profiling relied on immunoSEQ multiplex PCR, and the TCRdb table lists in-frame clones only, not all of them. The data show roughly 220,000 clones, with approximately 83% seen just once and 2.3% held by the top ten. The sequenced material came from peripheral blood. The receptors were gathered from an older woman with acute or convalescent COVID-19. Both conserved end residues are part of each CDR3. A D gene is named only where the DNA matches it firmly. Clone size is stated in some rows and not others, as once, few, many or a class when expanded.

j_call: TRBJ1-5; clone_size: .; v_call: TRBV4-2; d_call: .; cdr3_length: 19; cdr3_aa: CASSQGDLGIGGPDQPQHF; cdr3_nt: TGTGCCAGCAGCCAAGGGGACCTTGGGATCGGGGGACCTGATCAGCCCCAGCATTTT
j_call: TRBJ2-3; clone_size: .; v_call: TRBV7-3; d_call: .; cdr3_length: 15; cdr3_aa: CASSYWGQSTDTQYF; cdr3_nt: TGTGCCAGCAGTTATTGGGGACAAAGCACAGATACGCAGTATTTT
j_call: TRBJ2-3; clone_size: .; v_call: TRBV3-1/TRBV3-2; d_call: TRBD1; cdr3_length: 15; cdr3_aa: CASSQTGGSTDTQYF; cdr3_nt: TGTGCCAGCAGCCAAACAGGGGGCAGCACAGATACGCAGTATTTT
j_call: TRBJ1-3; clone_size: .; v_call: TRBV21-1; d_call: .; cdr3_length: 10; cdr3_aa: CASSNNTIYF; cdr3_nt: TGTGCCAGCAGCAACAATACCATATATTTT
j_call: TRBJ1-5; clone_size: .; v_call: TRBV7-9; d_call: TRBD1; cdr3_length: 13; cdr3_aa: CASNRDSNQPQHF; cdr3_nt: TGTGCCAGCAACCGGGACAGTAATCAGCCCCAGCATTTT
j_call: TRBJ1-2; clone_size: .; v_call: TRBV30; d_call: TRBD1; cdr3_length: 12; cdr3_aa: CALRRGRQDYTF; cdr3_nt: TGTGCCTTAAGAAGGGGGCGGCAGGACTACACCTTC
j_call: TRBJ2-7; clone_size: .; v_call: TRBV15; d_call: .; cdr3_length: 15; cdr3_aa: CATSRGFPGAYEQYF; cdr3_nt: TGTGCCACCAGCAGAGGTTTCCCGGGGGCCTACGAGCAGTACTTC
j_call: TRBJ1-2; clone_size: .; v_call: TRBV6-5; d_call: TRBD1; cdr3_length: 14; cdr3_aa: CASSYRQGRYGYTF; cdr3_nt: TGTGCCAGCAGTTACCGACAGGGTAGATATGGCTACACCTTC
j_call: TRBJ2-2; clone_size: .; v_call: TRBV19; d_call: TRBD2; cdr3_length: 16; cdr3_aa: CASLRRRGANTGELFF; cdr3_nt: TGTGCCAGTTTGCGCCGGCGGGGGGCGAACACCGGGGAGCTGTTTTTT
j_call: TRBJ1-3; clone_size: once; v_call: TRBV9; d_call: .; cdr3_length: 14; cdr3_aa: CASSAGGNGNTIYF; cdr3_nt: TGTGCCAGCAGCGCTGGGGGCAATGGAAACACCATATATTTT
j_call: TRBJ1-1; clone_size: .; v_call: TRBV11-2; d_call: TRBD1; cdr3_length: 15; cdr3_aa: CASSHEGQGNTEAFF; cdr3_nt: TGTGCCAGCAGCCACGAGGGACAGGGGAACACTGAAGCTTTCTTT
j_call: TRBJ2-3; clone_size: .; v_call: TRBV4-1; d_call: .; cdr3_length: 17; cdr3_aa: CASSQDVSRRGTDTQYF; cdr3_nt: TGCGCCAGCAGCCAAGATGTATCTAGACGAGGCACAGATACGCAGTATTTT
j_call: TRBJ2-7; clone_size: .; v_call: TRBV5-4; d_call: .; cdr3_length: 15; cdr3_aa: CASSLAPGVTHEQYF; cdr3_nt: TGTGCCAGCAGCTTGGCCCCAGGGGTGACCCACGAGCAGTACTTC
j_call: TRBJ1-1; clone_size: .; v_call: TRBV6-5; d_call: .; cdr3_length: 10; cdr3_aa: CASTAGKAFF; cdr3_nt: TGTGCCAGCACGGCAGGGAAAGCTTTCTTT
j_call: TRBJ1-1; clone_size: few; v_call: TRBV5-1; d_call: .; cdr3_length: 16; cdr3_aa: CASSFSPRGGNTEAFF; cdr3_nt: TGCGCCAGCAGCTTCTCACCTCGGGGGGGGAACACTGAAGCTTTCTTT
j_call: TRBJ2-7; clone_size: .; v_call: TRBV13; d_call: TRBD1; cdr3_length: 15; cdr3_aa: CASSPPGTGPSEQYF; cdr3_nt: TGTGCCAGCAGCCCCCCCGGGACAGGGCCCAGCGAGCAGTACTTC
j_call: TRBJ2-1; clone_size: .; v_call: TRBV3-1/TRBV3-2; d_call: TRBD1; cdr3_length: 14; cdr3_aa: CASSLTGGKNEQFF; cdr3_nt: TGTGCCAGCAGCCTTACAGGGGGCAAGAATGAGCAGTTCTTC
j_call: TRBJ2-3; clone_size: .; v_call: TRBV4-3; d_call: TRBD2; cdr3_length: 17; cdr3_aa: CASSQDTRGGGTDTQYF; cdr3_nt: TGCGCCAGCAGCCAAGATACGCGGGGGGGCGGCACAGATACGCAGTATTTT
j_call: TRBJ2-1; clone_size: .; v_call: TRBV6-6; d_call: TRBD2; cdr3_length: 15; cdr3_aa: CASRSSGGPGNEQFF; cdr3_nt: TGTGCCAGCAGGAGTAGCGGGGGGCCGGGGAATGAGCAGTTCTTC
j_call: TRBJ2-2; clone_size: .; v_call: TRBV6-5; d_call: .; cdr3_length: 13; cdr3_aa: CASRNGQDGELFF; cdr3_nt: TGTGCCAGCAGAAACGGACAAGACGGGGAGCTGTTTTTT
j_call: TRBJ1-6; clone_size: .; v_call: TRBV5-4; d_call: .; cdr3_length: 15; cdr3_aa: CASSQGTADNSPLHF; cdr3_nt: TGTGCCAGCAGCCAAGGTACAGCGGATAATTCACCCCTCCACTTT
j_call: TRBJ1-3; clone_size: .; v_call: TRBV5-6; d_call: TRBD1; cdr3_length: 15; cdr3_aa: CASSKTGASGNTIYF; cdr3_nt: TGTGCCAGCAGCAAAACAGGGGCCTCTGGAAACACCATATATTTT
j_call: TRBJ2-3; clone_size: .; v_call: TRBV6-1; d_call: .; cdr3_length: 15; cdr3_aa: CASSDHMTGTDTQYF; cdr3_nt: TGTGCCAGCAGTGATCATATGACAGGCACAGATACGCAGTATTTT
j_call: TRBJ1-5; clone_size: .; v_call: TRBV12-3/TRBV12-4; d_call: .; cdr3_length: 13; cdr3_aa: CASSYRANQPQHF; cdr3_nt: TGTGCCAGCAGTTACAGGGCGAATCAGCCCCAGCATTTT
j_call: TRBJ2-2; clone_size: .; v_call: TRBV19; d_call: .; cdr3_length: 14; cdr3_aa: CAMARTANTGELFF; cdr3_nt: TGTGCCATGGCGAGGACAGCGAACACCGGGGAGCTGTTTTTT
j_call: TRBJ1-1; clone_size: .; v_call: TRBV28; d_call: TRBD1; cdr3_length: 15; cdr3_aa: CASSLTGRGNTEAFF; cdr3_nt: TGTGCCAGCAGTTTGACAGGGCGGGGGAACACTGAAGCTTTCTTT
j_call: TRBJ2-5; clone_size: once; v_call: TRBV10-1; d_call: .; cdr3_length: 14; cdr3_aa: CASSEVMSQETQYF; cdr3_nt: TGCGCCAGCAGTGAGGTAATGAGCCAAGAGACCCAGTACTTC
j_call: TRBJ2-1; clone_size: .; v_call: TRBV5-6; d_call: .; cdr3_length: 15; cdr3_aa: CASSSPTGDYNEQFF; cdr3_nt: TGTGCCAGCAGCTCGCCGACCGGGGACTACAATGAGCAGTTCTTC
j_call: TRBJ1-1; clone_size: .; v_call: TRBV5-1; d_call: .; cdr3_length: 14; cdr3_aa: CASSLGRLNTEAFF; cdr3_nt: TGCGCCAGCAGCTTGGGCAGGTTGAACACTGAAGCTTTCTTT
j_call: TRBJ1-2; clone_size: .; v_call: TRBV6-5; d_call: TRBD1; cdr3_length: 14; cdr3_aa: CASRLDRVSVGYTF; cdr3_nt: TGTGCCAGCAGACTGGACAGGGTATCGGTTGGCTACACCTTC
j_call: TRBJ1-2; clone_size: .; v_call: TRBV4-2; d_call: .; cdr3_length: 15; cdr3_aa: CASSPREGEYYGYTF; cdr3_nt: TGTGCCAGCAGCCCCCGGGAGGGGGAATACTATGGCTACACCTTC
j_call: TRBJ1-3; clone_size: once; v_call: TRBV7-9; d_call: .; cdr3_length: 16; cdr3_aa: CASSLGTASSGNTIYF; cdr3_nt: TGTGCCAGCAGCTTAGGGACAGCGAGCTCTGGAAACACCATATATTTT
j_call: TRBJ1-1; clone_size: .; v_call: TRBV19; d_call: .; cdr3_length: 14; cdr3_aa: CASNSPAGNTEAFF; cdr3_nt: TGTGCCAGTAATTCCCCTGCGGGGAACACTGAAGCTTTCTTT
j_call: TRBJ1-2; clone_size: once; v_call: TRBV28; d_call: .; cdr3_length: 13; cdr3_aa: CASRVSQGHGYTF; cdr3_nt: TGTGCCAGCAGAGTTTCCCAGGGGCATGGCTACACCTTC
j_call: TRBJ1-2; clone_size: few; v_call: TRBV19; d_call: TRBD1; cdr3_length: 13; cdr3_aa: CASSGQGEGRYTF; cdr3_nt: TGTGCCAGTAGTGGACAGGGGGAAGGACGCTACACCTTC
j_call: TRBJ2-7; clone_size: .; v_call: TRBV7-6; d_call: TRBD2; cdr3_length: 16; cdr3_aa: CASSLGLAGADYEQYF; cdr3_nt: TGTGCCAGCAGCTTAGGACTAGCGGGGGCCGACTACGAGCAGTACTTC
j_call: TRBJ1-1; clone_size: .; v_call: TRBV5-5; d_call: TRBD1; cdr3_length: 16; cdr3_aa: CASSSDPGQMNTEAFF; cdr3_nt: TGTGCCAGCAGCTCCGATCCGGGACAGATGAACACTGAAGCTTTCTTT
j_call: TRBJ2-2; clone_size: .; v_call: TRBV7-8; d_call: TRBD1; cdr3_length: 16; cdr3_aa: CASSLGTGRSYGELFF; cdr3_nt: TGTGCCAGCAGCTTAGGGACAGGGCGATCTTACGGGGAGCTGTTTTTT
j_call: TRBJ1-2; clone_size: .; v_call: TRBV2; d_call: .; cdr3_length: 11; cdr3_aa: CASEGPGGFFF; cdr3_nt: TGTGCCAGCGAGGGACCGGGAGGATTCTTCTTC
j_call: TRBJ2-2; clone_size: .; v_call: TRBV7-8; d_call: .; cdr3_length: 18; cdr3_aa: CASSLGTGGYANTGELFF; cdr3_nt: TGTGCCAGCAGCTTGGGGACCGGGGGATACGCGAACACCGGGGAGCTGTTTTTT
j_call: TRBJ1-4; clone_size: few; v_call: TRBV2; d_call: .; cdr3_length: 16; cdr3_aa: CASSEDSPATNEKLFF; cdr3_nt: TGTGCCAGCAGTGAGGACAGCCCTGCAACTAATGAAAAACTGTTTTTT
j_call: TRBJ1-4; clone_size: .; v_call: TRBV6-5; d_call: .; cdr3_length: 14; cdr3_aa: CASREGSANEKLFF; cdr3_nt: TGTGCCAGCAGGGAGGGGTCGGCTAATGAAAAACTGTTTTTT
j_call: TRBJ1-2; clone_size: .; v_call: TRBV19; d_call: .; cdr3_length: 13; cdr3_aa: CASSMRRNYGYTF; cdr3_nt: TGTGCCAGTAGTATGAGGAGGAACTATGGCTACACCTTC
j_call: TRBJ1-3; clone_size: .; v_call: TRBV6-6; d_call: .; cdr3_length: 16; cdr3_aa: CASSYEAGDTGNTIYF; cdr3_nt: TGTGCCAGCAGTTACGAGGCGGGGGATACTGGAAACACCATATATTTT
j_call: TRBJ2-5; clone_size: .; v_call: TRBV7-9; d_call: TRBD1; cdr3_length: 15; cdr3_aa: CASSFQSGGEETQYF; cdr3_nt: TGTGCCAGCAGCTTTCAGTCAGGGGGCGAAGAGACCCAGTACTTC
j_call: TRBJ2-1; clone_size: .; v_call: TRBV11-2; d_call: .; cdr3_length: 15; cdr3_aa: CASSLGRSSYNEQFF; cdr3_nt: TGTGCCAGCAGCTTAGGCCGGTCCTCCTACAATGAGCAGTTCTTC
j_call: TRBJ2-5; clone_size: .; v_call: TRBV9; d_call: .; cdr3_length: 13; cdr3_aa: CASSVGGEETQYF; cdr3_nt: TGTGCCAGCAGCGTAGGCGGAGAAGAGACCCAGTACTTC
j_call: TRBJ1-6; clone_size: .; v_call: TRBV4-1; d_call: .; cdr3_length: 18; cdr3_aa: CASSHVMAGLRYNSPLHF; cdr3_nt: TGCGCCAGCAGCCACGTCATGGCGGGGTTACGATATAATTCACCCCTCCACTTT
j_call: TRBJ1-1; clone_size: .; v_call: TRBV7-9; d_call: .; cdr3_length: 13; cdr3_aa: CASSFPEGEDAFF; cdr3_nt: TGTGCCAGCAGCTTTCCGGAAGGGGAGGACGCTTTCTTT